The next 12 T cell receptor beta chains were all read from a single sample in a study of OX40 agonist ivuxolimab in advanced cancers. Generated by immunoSEQ multiplex PCR, the TCRdb table keeps only in-frame clones and is missing some. The sample gives over 40,000 clones, approximately 90% of which show up once; approximately 1.5% is in the top ten. The sequencing used CD4+ or CD8+ T cells sorted from blood, collected in a trial of the OX40 agonist ivuxolimab. Receptors originate from an adult with an advanced solid tumor such as melanoma, head and neck, liver or kidney cancer.

The chain employs TRBV6-5 and TRBJ2-2; TRBD2 aligns across 8 bases. This CDR3 region has 16 residues. The V gene end was trimmed by 2 bases and the J gene end by 1 base; junction bases not matched to a gene: 3. Germline values: CDR1 MNHEY, CDR2 SVGAGI. The chain's CDR3 is CASSYRGGRNTGELFF. Here the CDR3 DNA reads TGTGCCAGCAGTTACCGCGGGGGGAGGAACACCGGGGAGCTGTTTTTT.

This clone appeared once. The rearrangement joins TRBV7-3 to TRBJ2-3, with TRBD2 matching over 7 bases. The CDR3 runs to 16 residues. With 4 bases clipped from V and 1 base from J, the junction kept 8 bases outside the gene matches. The V gene's germline CDR1 is SGHTA and CDR2 FQGTGA. The CDR3 DNA is TGTGCCAGCAGCTCTTACGGGAGGATCGGCACAGATACGCAGTATTTT. This translates into CASSSYGRIGTDTQYF.

The genes are TRBV23-1 and TRBJ1-2; maybe TRBD1 (6 bases). TRBV23-1 is reported as an ORF; its role is uncertain. The CDR3 sequence is 17 residues long. V shed 3 bases and J shed 4 bases, with 21 bases lying between them. This CDR3 is CASSHSPPGHHFYGYTF. The CDR3 nucleotides are TGCGCCAGCAGTCATTCTCCCCCGGGACACCATTTCTATGGCTACACCTTC.

The chain recombines TRBV7-9 with TRBJ1-3; D is uncertain. Germline V lookup: CDR1 SEHNR, CDR2 FQNEAQ (reference sequence). The V and J ends lost 2 bases and 1 base respectively, with 6 bases between them. This CDR3 is 14 amino acids long. CDR3 sequence reads: CASSLFGSGNTIYF. CDR3 bases: TGTGCCAGCAGCTTATTCGGGTCTGGAAACACCATATATTTT.

The V gene is TRBV6-5, the J gene TRBJ1-5; D might be TRBD1 (6 bases). Trimming cost V 6 bases and J 2 bases, with 8 bases left between them. From germline, CDR1 is MNHEY and CDR2 SVGAGI. The CDR3 runs 13 residues. The CDR3 DNA reads as TGTGCCAGCAGAGAGGGGGGCAATCAGCCCCAGCATTTT. The encoded protein is CASREGGNQPQHF.

The chain couples TRBV27 to TRBJ2-1, with TRBD2 matching over 9 bases. The CDR3 totals 14 residues. J gave up 10 bases and V 2 bases, and 6 bases lay outside the gene matches. CDR1 and CDR2 (germline): MNHEY, SMNVEV (reference sequence). The CDR3 sequence is CASSLLPSGAEQFF. The CDR3 DNA is TGTGCCAGCAGTTTACTCCCTAGCGGGGCAGAGCAGTTCTTC.

The chain recombines TRBV10-3 with TRBJ2-7, with TRBD1 matching 10 bases. Unmatched junction bases numbered 10, after V lost 6 bases and J lost 5 bases. The CDR3 is made up of 15 amino acids. Germline CDR1 ENHRY, CDR2 SYGVKD. The CDR3 loop reads CAISRRGQGGDEQYF. CDR3 bases: TGTGCCATCAGCCGTCGCGGACAGGGGGGCGACGAGCAGTACTTC.

This clone was observed a handful of times. The V gene is TRBV4-1, the J gene TRBJ2-3; 7 bases agree with TRBD2. V lost 2 bases to trimming and J lost 8 bases; unmatched junction nucleotides: 4. Germline V lookup: CDR1 MGHRA, CDR2 YSYEKL. This CDR3 spans 13 amino acids. The CDR3: CASSQQRGRTQYF. Here the CDR3 DNA reads TGCGCCAGCAGCCAACAGCGGGGTCGTACGCAGTATTTT.

The chain uses TRBV7-2 and TRBJ2-5; TRBD2 matches at 8 bases. CDR1 SGHTA and CDR2 FQGNSA come from the germline V gene. The CDR3 consists of 14 residues. Losses at the gene ends were 7 bases for V and 5 bases for J; bases not matched to a gene: 9. This CDR3 reads CASNPQGGGETQYF. The CDR3 region has the DNA TGTGCCAGCAACCCCCAGGGCGGGGGGGAGACCCAGTACTTC.

The chain uses TRBV29-1 and TRBJ1-3, with D unresolved. The CDR3 extends over 13 amino acids. Germline V gene data show CDR1 as SQVTM and CDR2 as ANQGSEA. Trimming removed 3 bases from V and 3 bases from J, with 9 bases in between. Here the CDR3 reads CSVDVLGGNTIYF. The CDR3 DNA sequence: TGCAGCGTTGATGTACTGGGTGGAAACACCATATATTTT.

The rearrangement links TRBV19 to TRBJ1-3; the match to TRBD1 covers 7 bases. J lost 0 bases, V lost 4 bases, and 3 bases had no gene match. Germline values: CDR1 LNHDA, CDR2 SQIVND (reference sequence). This CDR3 contains 15 residues. The CDR3 region has the DNA TGTGCCAGTAGTACAGGGACAGCCTCTGGAAACACCATATATTTT. Protein sequence: CASSTGTASGNTIYF.

A few counts support this clone. The V call is TRBV6-5, the J call TRBJ2-1; no clear D. Germline V lookup: CDR1 MNHEY, CDR2 SVGAGI. The length of the CDR3 is 12 residues. Trimming took off 6 bases at V and 7 bases at J, with 10 bases between the two ends. CDR3 in DNA: TGTGCCAGCAGCTCTCAAGTAAATGAGCAGTTCTTC. This codes for CASSSQVNEQFF.